The 32 T cell receptor beta chains presented below share a single source sample, sequenced in a study of T cell repertoires in cytomegalovirus infection. TCRdb reprocessed the reads with MiXCR, giving one entry per CDR3 protein. The sample carries a few hundred thousand distinct CDR3 sequences, about a sixth recorded once. Material for sequencing was PBMCs. The receptors come from a human donor in good health (CMV status not recorded). Some clones in this sample may be carry-over from other donors' samples.

This clonotype has just a few counts. V and J are TRBV10-3 and TRBJ1-1; 7 nucleotides line up with TRBD1. V lost 5 bases to trimming and J lost 4 bases; unmatched junction nucleotides: 10. This CDR3 has 15 amino acids. Germline V gives CDR1 ENHRY, CDR2 SYGVKD. The DNA for the CDR3 is TGTGCCATCAGTAAGGGACAGAATAAGGGCACTGAAGCTTTCTTT. Translation gives CAISKGQNKGTEAFF.

This clonotype was seen only a few times. V and J are TRBV20-1 and TRBJ1-2; no firm D call. The CDR3 is made up of 13 amino acids. Germline V lookup: CDR1 DFQATT, CDR2 SNEGSKA (reference sequence). Trimming stripped 4 bases from V and 2 bases from J, with 11 bases between. The CDR3, as DNA: TGCAGTGCTAACAGCGCCACAAACTATGGCTACACCTTC. The encoded protein is CSANSATNYGYTF.

Ten or more counts support this clonotype. This rearrangement joins TRBV7-2 to TRBJ2-7; D gene ambiguous. V was pared by 4 bases and J by 0 bases, with 10 bases between. CDR3 size: 14 residues. Germline-derived CDR1 and CDR2 are SGHTA and FQGNSA. CDR3 residues: CASSSSVGSYEQYF. The CDR3 nucleotides are TGTGCCAGCAGCTCCTCGGTGGGCTCCTACGAGCAGTACTTC.

This clonotype was seen repeatedly, ten times or more. The V and J genes are TRBV28 and TRBJ2-7; D might be TRBD1 or TRBD2, each matching 6 bases. The CDR3 length is 15 residues. Germline V gene data show CDR1 as MDHEN and CDR2 as SYDVKM. Trimming cost V 10 bases and J 0 bases, with 19 bases left between them. The CDR3 region has the DNA TGTGCCACCGACCTTGGGGGGCCCCACTCCTACGAGCAGTACTTC. Translation: CATDLGGPHSYEQYF.

The chain joins TRBV18 to TRBJ1-1, with 7 positions matching TRBD1. V shed 6 bases, J shed 3 bases, and the junction held 7 bases outside the gene matches. CDR1 is KGHSH and CDR2 is LQKENI in the germline V gene. This CDR3 is 14 amino acids long. The CDR3 DNA reads TGTGCCAGCTCGTCAGTGGGGACAGACACTGAAGCTTTCTTT. This translates into CASSSVGTDTEAFF.

The chain combines TRBV7-8 with TRBJ2-1; 8 nucleotides agree with TRBD2. Trimming at V came to 5 bases and at J to 2 bases, leaving 11 bases not matched to a gene. The CDR3 totals 17 residues. CDR1 and CDR2 from the germline V gene are SGHVS and FQNEAQ. CDR3 residues: CASSPLSGGDTYNEQFF. The CDR3 region has the DNA TGTGCCAGCAGCCCTCTGAGCGGGGGCGACACCTACAATGAGCAGTTCTTC. Filled out from reference TRBV7-8 and TRBJ2-1, the complete variable domain reads GAGVSQSPRYKVAKRGQDVALRCDPISGHVSLFWYQQALGQGPEFLTYFQNEAQLDKSGLPSDRFFAERPEGSVSTLKIQRTQQEDSAVYLCASSPLSGGDTYNEQFFGPGTRLTVL.

This chain joins TRBV2 and TRBJ2-3, with TRBD1 matching over 8 bases. With 6 bases clipped from V and 1 base from J, the junction kept 6 bases outside the gene matches. This CDR3 is built from 15 residues. The V gene's germline CDR1 is SNHLY and CDR2 FYNNEI. DNA for the CDR3: TGTGCCAGCAGCCTTCAGGGGGCCGGCACAGATACGCAGTATTTT. Translating gives CASSLQGAGTDTQYF.

This clonotype was picked up many times. The chain is built from TRBV20-1 and TRBJ1-5; the D is unclear. This CDR3 region has 13 residues. Trimming cost V 4 bases and J 5 bases, with 12 bases left between them. Per the germline V gene, CDR1 is DFQATT and CDR2 is SNEGSKA (reference sequence). CDR3 DNA: TGCAGTGCTATAAGTAGGGTCGATCAGCCCCAGCATTTT. Protein: CSAISRVDQPQHF.

This chain joins TRBV2 and TRBJ2-3; 9 bases are shared with TRBD2. This CDR3 contains 14 residues. V was pared by 11 bases and J by 0 bases, with 6 bases of the junction left unmatched. Germline assignment: CDR1 SNHLY and CDR2 FYNNEI. CDR3 bases: TGTGCCGCCAGCGGGGGGACCAGCACAGATACGCAGTATTTT. Its translation is CAASGGTSTDTQYF.

The chain employs TRBV18 and TRBJ2-1, with D tentatively TRBD1 (6 bases). The CDR3 is 14 residues long. Germline CDR1 KGHSH, CDR2 LQKENI. With 0 bases removed from V and 10 bases from J, the gap between germline ends came to 13 bases. The CDR3 DNA is TGTGCCAGCTCACCACCGAACTTAGACAGGGAGCAGTTCTTC. Its protein is CASSPPNLDREQFF.

The chain recombines TRBV7-9 with TRBJ2-3; 7 nucleotides match TRBD1. This CDR3 contains 13 residues. Germline V lookup: CDR1 SEHNR, CDR2 FQNEAQ (reference sequence). V was clipped by 9 bases and J by 4 bases; unmatched bases: 7. CDR3 coding DNA: TGTGCCAGTCAGACAGGGAGCGCAGATACGCAGTATTTT. Residues: CASQTGSADTQYF.

This clonotype was seen ten or more times. V and J are TRBV7-2 and TRBJ2-4; D tentatively fits TRBD1 or TRBD2 (5 bases each). Per germline, CDR1 SGHTA and CDR2 FQGNSA. V lost 0 bases and J 0 bases, leaving 6 bases between the germline ends. This CDR3 has 15 amino acids. This CDR3 reads CASSLAGVAKNIQYF. In nucleotides, the CDR3 is TGTGCCAGCAGCTTAGCGGGGGTAGCCAAAAACATTCAGTACTTC.

This clonotype was detected ten times or more. The chain links TRBV10-3 to TRBJ1-2; 9 bases map to TRBD1. Germline assignment: CDR1 ENHRY and CDR2 SYGVKD. The CDR3 runs to 17 residues. The ends lost 4 bases at V and 0 bases at J; junction bases unmatched: 9. The CDR3 region is CAISGEDRGDANYGYTF. The CDR3 nucleotides read TGTGCCATCAGTGGGGAGGACAGGGGCGACGCTAACTATGGCTACACCTTC.

This clonotype was recorded many times. The CDR3 loop reads CASSPGTGGPYGYTF. The CDR3 nucleotides are TGTGCCAGCAGCCCCGGGACAGGAGGCCCCTATGGCTACACCTTC. The V gene is TRBV7-9, the J gene TRBJ1-2; 8 bases match TRBD1. The junction had 9 bases not matched to a gene; V was cut back by 5 bases and J by 4 bases. Germline values: CDR1 SEHNR, CDR2 FQNEAQ (reference sequence). The CDR3 extends over 15 amino acids.

This clonotype has only a few counts. The chain carries TRBV12-3 or TRBV12-4 and TRBJ2-6, with TRBD1 matching over 8 bases. The V segment lost 5 bases and the J segment 1 base; nucleotides outside the gene matches: 4. This CDR3 is 16 amino acids long. The CDR3 DNA sequence: TGTGCCAGCAGTCCCGGACAGGGATCTGGGGCCAACGTCCTGACTTTC. It is translated as CASSPGQGSGANVLTF.

CDR3 bases: TGTGCCAGCAGGAGACCAGGGTCCGGGGCCAACGTCCTGACTTTC. Protein sequence: CASRRPGSGANVLTF. The rearrangement links TRBV11-2 to TRBJ2-6; tentatively, D is TRBD1 (5 bases). The length of the CDR3 is 15 residues. Looked up from germline, CDR1 is SGHAT and CDR2 is FQNNGV. Trimming took off 6 bases at V and 4 bases at J, with 13 bases between the two ends.

This clonotype was seen a handful of times. The chain uses TRBV12-3 or TRBV12-4 and TRBJ1-1; 9 nucleotides match TRBD1. V was clipped by 6 bases and J by 4 bases; unmatched bases: 6. The CDR3 consists of 14 residues. CDR3 amino acids: CASRPGTGSTEAFF. CDR3 bases: TGTGCCAGCAGACCCGGGACAGGGAGCACTGAAGCTTTCTTT.

This clonotype appeared many times. The V and J genes are TRBV7-2 and TRBJ1-2, with 7 positions matching TRBD1. CDR3 size: 14 residues. Losses at the gene ends were 5 bases for V and 8 bases for J; bases not matched to a gene: 11. CDR1 and CDR2 from the germline V gene are SGHTA and FQGNSA. As DNA, the CDR3 is TGTGCCAGCAGCCTAAGCAGGGGGAATAGGGGCTACACCTTC. It codes for CASSLSRGNRGYTF.

The chain employs TRBV20-1 and TRBJ1-4, with TRBD1 matching over 9 bases. From germline, CDR1 is DFQATT and CDR2 SNEGSKA (reference sequence). The CDR3 loop spans 13 amino acids. Trimming cost V 7 bases and J 5 bases; bases outside gene matches: 5. DNA for the CDR3: TGCAGTGGACTACAGGGGGCGAATGAAAAACTGTTTTTT. Protein: CSGLQGANEKLFF.

The chain joins TRBV5-1 to TRBJ2-2, with 8 bases identical to TRBD1. V lost 3 bases, J lost 7 bases, and 8 bases stayed unmatched. The germline gives CDR1 SGHRS, CDR2 YFSETQ. This CDR3 is 15 amino acids long. CDR3 sequence: CASSWRTGFVGELFF. The CDR3, as DNA: TGCGCCAGCAGCTGGAGGACAGGGTTCGTCGGGGAGCTGTTTTTT.

The chain is built from TRBV20-1 and TRBJ2-7; D gene unclear. The CDR3 spans 15 residues. The V end was cut by 1 base, the J end by 7 bases, with 20 bases between. CDR1 DFQATT and CDR2 SNEGSKA come from the germline V gene (reference sequence). The CDR3 DNA follows: TGCAGTGCTAGAGCCCCAGTAGCTGGTTTGTTGGAGCAGTACTTC. Translating gives CSARAPVAGLLEQYF.

V gene TRBV11-2 combines with J gene TRBJ2-6, with TRBD2 as a possible D gene (5 bases). The germline V gene encodes CDR1 SGHAT and CDR2 FQNNGV. Trimming took 5 bases from V and 1 from J, leaving 18 bases between them. CDR3 length equals 18 residues. Here the CDR3 DNA reads TGTGCCAGCAGCCCGCGACCGGGATCCCAATCTGGGGCCAACGTCCTGACTTTC. Protein product: CASSPRPGSQSGANVLTF.

The table lists this clonotype with many counts. The rearrangement links TRBV7-2 to TRBJ2-1, with D unresolved. Trimming removed 2 bases from V and 10 bases from J, with 12 bases in between. Germline lookup yields CDR1 SGHTA and CDR2 FQGNSA. This CDR3 is built from 13 residues. In DNA, the CDR3 is TGTGCCAGCAGCTTAAAGAACCGGGCCGAGCAGTTCTTC. Translation gives CASSLKNRAEQFF.

Ten or more counts support this clonotype. The chain employs TRBV7-2 and TRBJ2-7, with D unclear. This CDR3 spans 12 amino acids. V dropped 5 bases and J dropped 2 bases, with 7 bases sitting between them. The germline V gene encodes CDR1 SGHTA and CDR2 FQGNSA. The CDR3 sequence: CASSPKTYEQYF. DNA of the CDR3: TGTGCCAGCAGCCCTAAAACCTACGAGCAGTACTTC.

This clonotype was seen many times. The chain recombines TRBV11-3 with TRBJ1-1; D remains unclear. CDR3 length: 13 residues. The V gene lost 2 bases and the J gene lost 4 bases, with 8 bases spanning the gap. The germline V gene encodes CDR1 SGHNT and CDR2 YENEEA. The DNA of the CDR3 is TGTGCCAGCAGCTTAAAACCAGGCACTGAAGCTTTCTTT. Translated, it gives CASSLKPGTEAFF.

This clonotype occurred a few times. The CDR3, as DNA: TGCAGTGCTAGACCTGCCCGGCACTCTGGAAACACCATATATTTT. It specifies CSARPARHSGNTIYF. The chain joins TRBV20-1 to TRBJ1-3; D ambiguous. Germline V gene data show CDR1 as DFQATT and CDR2 as SNEGSKA (reference sequence). This CDR3 contains 15 residues. The germline V and J ends were trimmed by 2 bases and 0 bases, with 11 bases remaining between them.

This chain joins TRBV2 and TRBJ1-1; D remains unclear. Germline CDR1 is SNHLY and CDR2 is FYNNEI. V was shortened by 2 bases and J by 9 bases, with 19 bases between the two germline ends. This CDR3 is built from 15 residues. The CDR3 here is CASSEFLIGERQAFF. CDR3 nucleotides: TGTGCCAGCAGTGAATTTCTTATCGGCGAGCGACAAGCTTTCTTT.

This clonotype occurred many times. The J gene is TRBJ1-1, the V gene TRBV7-9; 9 nucleotides align to TRBD1. CDR1 and CDR2 from the germline V gene are SEHNR and FQNEAQ (reference sequence). This CDR3 is built from 15 residues. V lost 5 bases and J lost 1; bases outside the gene matches: 5. CDR3 in DNA: TGTGCCAGCAGCACCGGGACAGGGCCGAACACTGAAGCTTTCTTT. As protein: CASSTGTGPNTEAFF.

The CDR3 reads CASSQILLFILDSGYQETQYF. The CDR3 DNA is TGTGCCAGCAGTCAAATCCTTCTCTTTATTCTGGACAGCGGGTACCAAGAGACCCAGTACTTC. V gene TRBV6-6 combines with J gene TRBJ2-5; D might be TRBD1 or TRBD2, each matching 6 bases. This CDR3 has 21 residues. Trimming took 5 bases from V and 0 from J, leaving 31 bases between them. CDR1 MNHNY and CDR2 SVGAGI come from the germline V gene (reference sequence).

This chain joins TRBV20-1 and TRBJ2-7; TRBD2 matches at 11 bases. The CDR3 consists of 15 residues. Germline loops: CDR1 DFQATT, CDR2 SNEGSKA (reference sequence). J gave up 2 bases and V 3 bases, and 6 bases lay outside the gene matches. CDR3 region: CSASLLAGGPYEQYF. CDR3 DNA sequence: TGCAGTGCTAGCTTATTAGCGGGGGGGCCCTACGAGCAGTACTTC.

This chain uses TRBV6-5 with TRBJ2-1, with D perhaps given as TRBD1 or TRBD2 (5 bases each). This CDR3 spans 14 amino acids. Looked up from germline, CDR1 is MNHEY and CDR2 is SVGAGI. Trimming pared 1 base from V and 8 bases from J, leaving 12 bases between. The CDR3 reads CASSYWGSGDEQFF. The CDR3 DNA reads as TGTGCCAGCAGTTACTGGGGGTCAGGTGATGAGCAGTTCTTC.

At least ten counts were recorded for this clonotype. The V call is TRBV10-3, the J call TRBJ2-1; TRBD1 matches 7 bases. The germline CDR1 and CDR2 sequences are ENHRY and SYGVKD. This CDR3 has 18 amino acids. Trimming at V came to 3 bases and at J to 2 bases, leaving 13 bases not matched to a gene. CDR3 residues: CAISDPLDDRVAYNEQFF. The CDR3 nucleotides are TGTGCCATCAGTGATCCCCTAGACGACAGGGTCGCCTACAATGAGCAGTTCTTC.